The clone carrying this TCR beta chain occurred once. This sample was included in a study of blood T cell repertoires in COVID-19. In the study overall: Whether acute or convalescent, the COVID-19 samples came from the United States, Italy and Spain. Sample material is recorded as cDNA or gDNA derived from T cells, B-cell-depleted T cells, or PBMCs.

The V and J ends lost 5 bases and 7 bases, in that order; junction bases with no gene match: 17. Germline CDR1 is SGHRS and CDR2 is YFSETQ. CDR3 length: 16 residues. Under the authors' procedure: Amplification with reference gene primers provided the estimates of nucleated cell counts. Libraries were prepared by immunoSEQ multiplex PCR; TCRdb keeps only in-frame clonotypes and omits some of them. D and trimming come from the DNA, and the V and J calls and clone size come from that table. The table lists some 80,000 clones, more than 65% of them singletons, with 9.5% to 15% in the top ten. The source is a man older than 75 with acute or convalescent COVID-19. The specimen was peripheral blood. This sequence joins TRBV5-1 and TRBJ1-2; 7 bases align to TRBD1. The CDR3 DNA follows: TGCGCCAGCAGACCTACTGGGAGACAGGGAACGGGTGGCTACACCTTC. Encoded protein: CASRPTGRQGTGGYTF.